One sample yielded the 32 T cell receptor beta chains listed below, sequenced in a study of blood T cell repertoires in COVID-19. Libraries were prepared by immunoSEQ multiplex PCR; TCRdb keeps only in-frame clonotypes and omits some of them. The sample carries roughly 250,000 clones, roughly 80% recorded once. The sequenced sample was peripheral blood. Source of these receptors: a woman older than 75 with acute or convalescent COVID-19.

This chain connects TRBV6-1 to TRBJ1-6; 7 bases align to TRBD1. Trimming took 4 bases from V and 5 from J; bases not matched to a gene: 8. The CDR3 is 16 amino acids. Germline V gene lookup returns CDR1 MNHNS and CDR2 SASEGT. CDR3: CASSARGGTDNSPLHF. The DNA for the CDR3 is TGTGCCAGCAGTGCCAGAGGCGGGACAGATAATTCACCCCTCCACTTT.

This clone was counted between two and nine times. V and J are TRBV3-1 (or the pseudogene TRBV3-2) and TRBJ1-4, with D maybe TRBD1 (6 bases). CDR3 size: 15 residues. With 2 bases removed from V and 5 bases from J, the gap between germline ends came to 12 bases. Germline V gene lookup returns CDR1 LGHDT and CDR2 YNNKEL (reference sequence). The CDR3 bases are TGTGCCAGCAGCCAACCGACGGACAGAAATGAAAAACTGTTTTTT. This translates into CASSQPTDRNEKLFF.

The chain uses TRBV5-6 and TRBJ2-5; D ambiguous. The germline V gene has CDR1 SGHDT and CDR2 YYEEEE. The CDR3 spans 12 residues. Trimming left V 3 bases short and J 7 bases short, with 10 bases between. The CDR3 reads CASSSRLGTQYF. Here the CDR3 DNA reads TGTGCCAGCAGCTCGCGACTCGGGACCCAGTACTTC.

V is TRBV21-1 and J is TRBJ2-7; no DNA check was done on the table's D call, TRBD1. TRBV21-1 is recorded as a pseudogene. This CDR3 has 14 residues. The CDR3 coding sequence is TGTGCCAGCAGCAACCGGGACACTGCCTACGAGCAGTACTTC. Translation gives CASSNRDTAYEQYF.

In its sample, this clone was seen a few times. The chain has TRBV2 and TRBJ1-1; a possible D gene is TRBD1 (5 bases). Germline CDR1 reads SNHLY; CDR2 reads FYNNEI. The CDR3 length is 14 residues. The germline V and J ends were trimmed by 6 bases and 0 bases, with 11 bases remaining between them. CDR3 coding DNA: TGTGCCAGCAGGGTAGACAGATTGAACACTGAAGCTTTCTTT. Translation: CASRVDRLNTEAFF.

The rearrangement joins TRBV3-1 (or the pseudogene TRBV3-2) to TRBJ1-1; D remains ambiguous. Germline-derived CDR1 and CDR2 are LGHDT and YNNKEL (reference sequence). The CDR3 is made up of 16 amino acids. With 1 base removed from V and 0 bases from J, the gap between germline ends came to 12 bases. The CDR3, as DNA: TGTGCCAGCAGCCAAGTGGTGGGCCGCATGAACACTGAAGCTTTCTTT. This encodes CASSQVVGRMNTEAFF.

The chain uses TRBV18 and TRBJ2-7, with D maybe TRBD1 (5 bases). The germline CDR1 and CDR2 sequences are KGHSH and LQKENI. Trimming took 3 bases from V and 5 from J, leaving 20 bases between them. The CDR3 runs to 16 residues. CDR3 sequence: CASSPRDSPGRHEQYF. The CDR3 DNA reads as TGTGCCAGCTCACCTCGTGACAGCCCGGGCCGCCACGAGCAGTACTTC.

The CDR3 sequence: CASVRGSGNTIYF. The CDR3 coding sequence is TGTGCCAGCGTCAGGGGCTCTGGAAACACCATATATTTT. V and J are TRBV2 and TRBJ1-3, with D tentatively TRBD1 (6 bases). Trimming removed 8 bases at V and 0 bases at J, with 8 bases between. CDR3 length: 13 amino acids. In germline, CDR1 is SNHLY, CDR2 FYNNEI.

Here the CDR3 DNA reads TGTGCCAGCAGCTTGGGGCCAGGGGATTCCTACGAGCAGTACTTC. Translation gives CASSLGPGDSYEQYF. The chain recombines TRBV5-5 with TRBJ2-7; perhaps TRBD1 as D (6 bases). CDR3 length: 15 residues. Trimming removed 0 bases at V and 1 base at J, with 11 bases between. The V gene's germline CDR1 is SGHKS and CDR2 YYEKEE (reference sequence).

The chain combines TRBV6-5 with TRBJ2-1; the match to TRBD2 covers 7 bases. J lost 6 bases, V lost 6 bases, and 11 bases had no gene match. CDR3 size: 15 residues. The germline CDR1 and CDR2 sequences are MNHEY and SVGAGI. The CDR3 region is CASRLRGVGGNEQFF. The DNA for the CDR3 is TGTGCCAGCAGATTACGGGGGGTTGGCGGCAATGAGCAGTTCTTC.

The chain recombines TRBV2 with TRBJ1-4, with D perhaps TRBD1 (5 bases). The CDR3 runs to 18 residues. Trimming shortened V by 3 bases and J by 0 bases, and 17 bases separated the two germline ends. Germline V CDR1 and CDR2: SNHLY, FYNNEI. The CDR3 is CASSDRVMDRATNEKLFF. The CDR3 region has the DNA TGTGCCAGCAGTGACAGGGTGATGGACCGGGCAACTAATGAAAAACTGTTTTTT.

The CDR3 bases are TGTGCCAGCAGCTTAATTGAGGGCACTGAAGCTTTCTTT. It encodes CASSLIEGTEAFF. The J gene is TRBJ1-1, the V gene TRBV7-3; no clear D gene. The germline V and J ends were trimmed by 1 base and 4 bases, with 7 bases remaining between them. CDR3 length equals 13 residues. Per germline, CDR1 SGHTA and CDR2 FQGTGA.

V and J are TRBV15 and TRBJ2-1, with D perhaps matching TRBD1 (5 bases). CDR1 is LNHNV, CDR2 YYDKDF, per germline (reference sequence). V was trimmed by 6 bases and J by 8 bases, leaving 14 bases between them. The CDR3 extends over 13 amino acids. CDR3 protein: CATSWQGTDEQFF. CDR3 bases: TGTGCCACCAGTTGGCAGGGAACCGATGAGCAGTTCTTC.

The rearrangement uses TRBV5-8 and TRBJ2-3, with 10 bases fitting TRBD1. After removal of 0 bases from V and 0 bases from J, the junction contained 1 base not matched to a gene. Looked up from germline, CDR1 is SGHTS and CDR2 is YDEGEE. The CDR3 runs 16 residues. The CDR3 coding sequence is TGTGCCAGCAGCTTGGGACAGGGGGCTAGCACAGATACGCAGTATTTT. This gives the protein CASSLGQGASTDTQYF. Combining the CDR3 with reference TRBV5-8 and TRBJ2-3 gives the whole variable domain EAGVTQSPTHLIKTRGQQATLRCSPISGHTSVYWYQQALGLGLQFLLWYDEGEERNRGNFPPRFSGRQFPNYSSELNVNALELEDSALYLCASSLGQGASTDTQYFGPGTRLTVL.

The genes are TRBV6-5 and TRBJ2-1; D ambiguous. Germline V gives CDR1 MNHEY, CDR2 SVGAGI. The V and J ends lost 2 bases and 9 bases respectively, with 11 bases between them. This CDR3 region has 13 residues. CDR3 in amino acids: CASSYNGPGEQFF. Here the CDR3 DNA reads TGTGCCAGCAGTTACAACGGTCCAGGTGAGCAGTTCTTC.

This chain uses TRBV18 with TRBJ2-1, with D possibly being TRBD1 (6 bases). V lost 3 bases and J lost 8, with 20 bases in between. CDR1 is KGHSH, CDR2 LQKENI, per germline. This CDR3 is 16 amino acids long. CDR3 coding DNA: TGTGCCAGCTCACCCGACAGGAGCCGATTAGGCGATGAGCAGTTCTTC. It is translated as CASSPDRSRLGDEQFF.

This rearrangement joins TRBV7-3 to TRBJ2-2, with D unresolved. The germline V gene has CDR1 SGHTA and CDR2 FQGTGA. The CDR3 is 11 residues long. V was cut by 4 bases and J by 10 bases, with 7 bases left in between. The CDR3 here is CASSSTLELFF. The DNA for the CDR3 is TGTGCCAGCAGCTCAACCTTGGAGCTGTTTTTT.

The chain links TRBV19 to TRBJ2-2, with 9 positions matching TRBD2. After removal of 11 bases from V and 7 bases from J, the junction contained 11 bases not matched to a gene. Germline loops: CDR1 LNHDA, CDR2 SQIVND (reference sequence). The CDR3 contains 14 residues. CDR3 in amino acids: CAASGVIRVGELFF. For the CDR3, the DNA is TGTGCCGCTAGCGGGGTAATACGTGTCGGGGAGCTGTTTTTT.

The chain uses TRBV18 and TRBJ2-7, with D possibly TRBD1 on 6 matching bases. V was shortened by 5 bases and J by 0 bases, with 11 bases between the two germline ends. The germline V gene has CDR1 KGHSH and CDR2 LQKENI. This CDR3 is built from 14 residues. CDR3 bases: TGTGCCAGCTCAGGCGACAGGAACTCCTACGAGCAGTACTTC. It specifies CASSGDRNSYEQYF. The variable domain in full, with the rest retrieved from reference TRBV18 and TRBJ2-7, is NAGVMQNPRHLVRRRGQEARLRCSPMKGHSHVYWYRQLPEEGLKFMVYLQKENIIDESGMPKERFSAEFPKEGPSILRIQQVVRGDSAAYFCASSGDRNSYEQYFGPGTRLTVT.

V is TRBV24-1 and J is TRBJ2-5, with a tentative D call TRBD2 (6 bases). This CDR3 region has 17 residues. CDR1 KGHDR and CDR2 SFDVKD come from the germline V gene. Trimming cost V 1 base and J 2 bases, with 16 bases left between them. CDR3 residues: CATSDLGGLGSQETQYF. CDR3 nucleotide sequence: TGTGCCACCAGTGATTTAGGAGGGCTGGGGAGTCAAGAGACCCAGTACTTC.

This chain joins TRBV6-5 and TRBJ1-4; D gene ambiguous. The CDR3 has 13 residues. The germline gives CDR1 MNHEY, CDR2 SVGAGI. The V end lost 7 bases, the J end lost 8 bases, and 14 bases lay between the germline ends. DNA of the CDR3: TGTGCCAGCAAGAACCTAGGTGGGGAAAAACTGTTTTTT. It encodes CASKNLGGEKLFF.

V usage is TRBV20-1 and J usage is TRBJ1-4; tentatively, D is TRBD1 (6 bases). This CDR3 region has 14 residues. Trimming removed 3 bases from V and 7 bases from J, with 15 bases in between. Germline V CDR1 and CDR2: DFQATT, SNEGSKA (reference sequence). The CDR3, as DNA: TGCAGTGCTAGTCTTCAGGGGAGAGTTGAAAAACTGTTTTTT. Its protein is CSASLQGRVEKLFF.

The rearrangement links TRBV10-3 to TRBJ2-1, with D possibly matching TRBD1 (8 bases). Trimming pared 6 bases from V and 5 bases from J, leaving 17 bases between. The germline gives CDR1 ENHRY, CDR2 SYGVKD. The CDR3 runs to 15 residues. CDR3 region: CAIRSDRGGDNEQFF. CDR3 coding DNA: TGTGCCATCAGATCCGACAGGGGAGGGGACAATGAGCAGTTCTTC.

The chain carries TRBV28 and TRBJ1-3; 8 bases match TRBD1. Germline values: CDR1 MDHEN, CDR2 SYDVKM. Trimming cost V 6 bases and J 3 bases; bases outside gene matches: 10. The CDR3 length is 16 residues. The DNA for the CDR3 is TGTGCCAGCAGCGGACAGGGTTTCTCTCGTGGAAACACCATATATTTT. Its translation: CASSGQGFSRGNTIYF.

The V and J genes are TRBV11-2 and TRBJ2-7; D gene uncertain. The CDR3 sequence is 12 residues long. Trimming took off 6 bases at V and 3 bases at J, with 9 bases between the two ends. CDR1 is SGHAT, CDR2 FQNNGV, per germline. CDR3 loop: CASSRGGYEQYF. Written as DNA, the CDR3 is TGTGCCAGCAGTCGAGGCGGCTACGAGCAGTACTTC.

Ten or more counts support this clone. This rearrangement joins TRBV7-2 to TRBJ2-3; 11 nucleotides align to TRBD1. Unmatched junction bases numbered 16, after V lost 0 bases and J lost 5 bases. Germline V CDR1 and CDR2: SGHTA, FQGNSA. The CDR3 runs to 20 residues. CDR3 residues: CASSLASGQGARGVVDTQYF. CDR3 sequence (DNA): TGTGCCAGCAGCTTAGCGTCAGGACAGGGGGCGCGAGGTGTGGTAGATACGCAGTATTTT.

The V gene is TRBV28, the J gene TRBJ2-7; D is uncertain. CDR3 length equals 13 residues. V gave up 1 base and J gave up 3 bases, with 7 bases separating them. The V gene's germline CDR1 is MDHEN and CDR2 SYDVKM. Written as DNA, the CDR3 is TGTGCCAGCAGTTTATACAGTCACTACGAGCAGTACTTC. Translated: CASSLYSHYEQYF.

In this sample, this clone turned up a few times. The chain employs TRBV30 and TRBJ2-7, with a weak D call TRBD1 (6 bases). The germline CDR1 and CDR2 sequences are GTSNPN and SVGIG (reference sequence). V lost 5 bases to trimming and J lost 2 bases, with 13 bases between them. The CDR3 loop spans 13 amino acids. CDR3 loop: CAWASGTTYEQYF. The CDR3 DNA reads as TGTGCCTGGGCCTCCGGGACAACCTACGAGCAGTACTTC.

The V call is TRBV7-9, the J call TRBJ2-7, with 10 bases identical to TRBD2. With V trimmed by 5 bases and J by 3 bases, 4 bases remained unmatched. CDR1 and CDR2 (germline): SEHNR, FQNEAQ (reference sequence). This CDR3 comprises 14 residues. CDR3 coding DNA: TGTGCCAGCAGCCCAGCGGGGGGGATCTACGAGCAGTACTTC. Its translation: CASSPAGGIYEQYF.

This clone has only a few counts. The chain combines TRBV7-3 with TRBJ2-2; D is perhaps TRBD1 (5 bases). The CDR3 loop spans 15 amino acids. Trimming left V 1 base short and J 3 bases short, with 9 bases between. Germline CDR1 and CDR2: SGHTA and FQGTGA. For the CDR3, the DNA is TGTGCCAGCAGCTTAATGGGCAGGGACACCGGGGAGCTGTTTTTT. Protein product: CASSLMGRDTGELFF.

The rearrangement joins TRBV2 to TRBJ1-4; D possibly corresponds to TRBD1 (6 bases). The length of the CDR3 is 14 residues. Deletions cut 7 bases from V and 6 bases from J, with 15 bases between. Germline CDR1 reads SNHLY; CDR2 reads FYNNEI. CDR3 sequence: CASMFRDTYEKLFF. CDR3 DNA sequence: TGTGCCAGCATGTTCCGGGACACCTATGAAAAACTGTTTTTT.

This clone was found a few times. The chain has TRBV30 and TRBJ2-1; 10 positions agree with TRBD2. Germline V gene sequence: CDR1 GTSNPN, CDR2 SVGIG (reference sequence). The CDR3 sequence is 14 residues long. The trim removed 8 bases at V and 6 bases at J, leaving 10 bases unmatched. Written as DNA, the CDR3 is TGTGCCCGTGGGAAGCGGGGGGGCTCCAATGAGCAGTTCTTC. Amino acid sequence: CARGKRGGSNEQFF.